This T cell receptor beta chain was observed in a study of neurological immune-mediated disorders. TCRdb independently ran MiXCR on the 5' RACE reads; one entry per CDR3 protein. The repertoire holds 55,000 to 65,000 distinct CDR3 sequences, with 8.5% to 10% as singletons. In germline, CDR1 is SGHRS, CDR2 YFSETQ. The CDR3 has 15 amino acids. V shed 0 bases, J shed 7 bases, and the junction held 3 bases outside the gene matches. In its sample, this clonotype was seen a few times. Stated time point: longitudinal time-point 2. This clonotype originated in a man in his thirties or forties in good health. Input material: PBMCs. The V call is TRBV5-1, the J call TRBJ1-6; 8 bases are shared with TRBD1. CDR3: CASSLDRGGNSPLHF. CDR3 in DNA: TGCGCCAGCAGCTTGGACAGGGGGGGGAATTCACCCCTCCACTTT. Full variable domain (rest looked up from reference TRBV5-1 and TRBJ1-6): KAGVTQTPRYLIKTRGQQVTLSCSPISGHRSVSWYQQTPGQGLQFLFEYFSETQRNKGNFPGRFSGRQFSNSRSEMNVSTLELGDSALYLCASSLDRGGNSPLHFGNGTRLTVT.